This T cell receptor beta chain was retrieved from a study of cytomegalovirus exposure and HLA in healthy donors. Points from the study as a whole: Researchers reported that a few CMV-associated chains were confirmed in vitro as CMV antigen-specific. Later analysis reportedly placed an Asian-associated ancestry cluster below the roughly 690-donor mean in N-insertions. The authors excluded some V segments, including TRBV6-2 and TRBV6-3, as indistinguishable.

PCR was performed using 60 Vbeta and 13 Jbeta primers. Assay used: immunoSEQ multiplex PCR; TCRdb lists only in-frame clones, some missing. The profile shows over 50,000 clones, 55% to 75% of them singletons. V was pared by 4 bases and J by 6 bases, with 7 bases of the junction left unmatched. Germline CDR1 and CDR2: SGHRS and YFSETQ. The CDR3 loop spans 14 amino acids. There were likely unrecorded immune exposures, though donors were nominally healthy when sampled. Only one count was recorded for this clone. Its antigen remains unknown. This receptor was obtained from a man aged 35 to 55 in good health and CMV-seropositive. The chain has TRBV5-1 and TRBJ2-1; 7 bases agree with TRBD1. The specimen was PBMCs. The chain's CDR3 is CASSPSGGRNEQFF. The CDR3 DNA follows: TGCGCCAGCAGCCCGTCAGGGGGACGCAATGAGCAGTTCTTC.